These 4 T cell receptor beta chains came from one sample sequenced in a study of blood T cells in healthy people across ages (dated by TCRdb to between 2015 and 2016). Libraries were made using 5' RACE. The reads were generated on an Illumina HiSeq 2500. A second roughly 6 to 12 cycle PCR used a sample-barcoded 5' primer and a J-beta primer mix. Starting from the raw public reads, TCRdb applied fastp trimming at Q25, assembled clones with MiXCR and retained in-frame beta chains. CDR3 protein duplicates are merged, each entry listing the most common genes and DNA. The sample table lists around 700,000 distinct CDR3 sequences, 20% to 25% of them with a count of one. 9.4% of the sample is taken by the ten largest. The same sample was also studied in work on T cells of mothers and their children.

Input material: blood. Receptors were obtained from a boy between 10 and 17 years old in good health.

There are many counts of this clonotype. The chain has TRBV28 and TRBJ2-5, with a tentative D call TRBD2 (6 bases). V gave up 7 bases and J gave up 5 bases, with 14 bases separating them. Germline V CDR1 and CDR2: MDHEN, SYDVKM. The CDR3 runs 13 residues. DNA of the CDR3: TGTGCCAGCACCCCAGGAGGGCGGGAGACCCAGTACTTC. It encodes CASTPGGRETQYF.

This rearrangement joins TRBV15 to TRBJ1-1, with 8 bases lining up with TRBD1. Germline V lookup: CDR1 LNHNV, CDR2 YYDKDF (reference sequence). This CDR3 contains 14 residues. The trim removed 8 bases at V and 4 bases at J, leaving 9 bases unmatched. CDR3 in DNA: TGTGCCACCGGAGCAGGGGGCTCTTCCACTGAAGCTTTCTTT. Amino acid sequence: CATGAGGSSTEAFF.

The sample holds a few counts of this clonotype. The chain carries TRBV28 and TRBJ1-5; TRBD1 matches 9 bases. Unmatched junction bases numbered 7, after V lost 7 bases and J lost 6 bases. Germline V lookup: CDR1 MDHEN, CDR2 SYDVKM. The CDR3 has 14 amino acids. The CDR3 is CASTLTGGVQPQHF. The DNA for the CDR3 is TGTGCCAGCACCCTAACAGGGGGCGTTCAGCCCCAGCATTTT.

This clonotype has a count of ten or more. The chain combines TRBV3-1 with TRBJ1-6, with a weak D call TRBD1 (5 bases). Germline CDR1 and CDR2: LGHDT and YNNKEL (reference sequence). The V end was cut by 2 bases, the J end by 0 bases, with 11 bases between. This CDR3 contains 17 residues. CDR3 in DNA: TGTGCCAGCAGCCAACGCCCAGGGAGCTCCTATAATTCACCCCTCCACTTT. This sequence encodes CASSQRPGSSYNSPLHF.